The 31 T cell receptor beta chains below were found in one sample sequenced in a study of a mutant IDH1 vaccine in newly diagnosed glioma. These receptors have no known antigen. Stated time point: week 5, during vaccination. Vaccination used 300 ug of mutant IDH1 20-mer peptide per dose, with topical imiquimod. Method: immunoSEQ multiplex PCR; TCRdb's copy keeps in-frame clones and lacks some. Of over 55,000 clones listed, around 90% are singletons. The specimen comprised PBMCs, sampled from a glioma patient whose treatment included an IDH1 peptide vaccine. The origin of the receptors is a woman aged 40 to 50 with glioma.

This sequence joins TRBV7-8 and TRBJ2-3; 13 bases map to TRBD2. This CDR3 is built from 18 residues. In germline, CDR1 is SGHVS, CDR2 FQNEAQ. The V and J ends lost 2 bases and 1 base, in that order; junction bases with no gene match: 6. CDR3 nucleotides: TGTGCCAGCAGCTTACGGACAGGGACTAGCGGGGGCACAGATACGCAGTATTTT. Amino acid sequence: CASSLRTGTSGGTDTQYF. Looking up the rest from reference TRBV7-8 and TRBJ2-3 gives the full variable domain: GAGVSQSPRYKVAKRGQDVALRCDPISGHVSLFWYQQALGQGPEFLTYFQNEAQLDKSGLPSDRFFAERPEGSVSTLKIQRTQQEDSAVYLCASSLRTGTSGGTDTQYFGPGTRLTVL.

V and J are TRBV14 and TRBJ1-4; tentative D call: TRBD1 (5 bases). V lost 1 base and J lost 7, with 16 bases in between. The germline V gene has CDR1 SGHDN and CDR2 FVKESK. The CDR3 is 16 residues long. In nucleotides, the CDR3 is TGTGCCAGCAGCCAAGTCGCGGGGCTGCGGGGTGAAAAACTGTTTTTT. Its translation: CASSQVAGLRGEKLFF.

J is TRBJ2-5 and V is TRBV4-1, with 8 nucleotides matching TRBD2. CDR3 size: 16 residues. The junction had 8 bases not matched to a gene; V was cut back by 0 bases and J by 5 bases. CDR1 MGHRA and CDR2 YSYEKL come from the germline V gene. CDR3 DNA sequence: TGCGCCAGCAGCCAAGAAACAACTAGCGGAAGGGAGACCCAGTACTTC. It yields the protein CASSQETTSGRETQYF.

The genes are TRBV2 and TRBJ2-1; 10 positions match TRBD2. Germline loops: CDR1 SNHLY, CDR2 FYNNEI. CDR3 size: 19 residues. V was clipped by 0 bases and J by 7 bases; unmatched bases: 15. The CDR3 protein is CASSEAGRTSGLIRNEQFF. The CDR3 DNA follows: TGTGCCAGCAGTGAAGCAGGAAGGACTAGCGGCCTCATTAGGAATGAGCAGTTCTTC. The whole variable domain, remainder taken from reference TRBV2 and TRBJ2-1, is EPEVTQTPSHQVTQMGQEVILRCVPISNHLYFYWYRQILGQKVEFLVSFYNNEISEKSEIFDDQFSVERPDGSNFTLKIRSTKLEDSAMYFCASSEAGRTSGLIRNEQFFGPGTRLTVL.

The chain's CDR3 is CASSAGRTQYF. The CDR3 coding sequence is TGTGCCAGCAGCGCAGGGAGAACCCAGTACTTC. This chain joins TRBV7-2 and TRBJ2-5; D possibly matches TRBD1 or TRBD2 (5 bases each). The CDR3 runs to 11 residues. With 5 bases removed from V and 8 bases from J, the gap between germline ends came to 9 bases. Germline CDR1 is SGHTA and CDR2 is FQGNSA.

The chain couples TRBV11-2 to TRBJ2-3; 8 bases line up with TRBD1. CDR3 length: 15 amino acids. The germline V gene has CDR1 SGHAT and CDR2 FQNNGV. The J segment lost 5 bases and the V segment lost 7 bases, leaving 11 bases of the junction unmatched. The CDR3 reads CASIFQGARRDTQYF. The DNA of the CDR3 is TGTGCCAGCATCTTCCAGGGGGCGAGGAGAGATACGCAGTATTTT.

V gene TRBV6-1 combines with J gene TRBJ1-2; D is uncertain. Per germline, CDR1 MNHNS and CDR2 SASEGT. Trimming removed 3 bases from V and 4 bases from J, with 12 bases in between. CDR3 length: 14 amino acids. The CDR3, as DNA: TGTGCCAGCAGTGAGAATCGGGGAACCTATGGCTACACCTTC. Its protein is CASSENRGTYGYTF.

CDR3 sequence: CASTLAGGADTQYF. Written as DNA, the CDR3 is TGTGCCAGCACTTTAGCGGGAGGGGCAGATACGCAGTATTTT. The chain combines TRBV2 with TRBJ2-3, with 11 positions matching TRBD2. J lost 4 bases, V lost 7 bases, and 4 bases had no gene match. The germline CDR1 and CDR2 sequences are SNHLY and FYNNEI. This CDR3 has 14 amino acids. The variable domain in full, completed from reference TRBV2 and TRBJ2-3, reads EPEVTQTPSHQVTQMGQEVILRCVPISNHLYFYWYRQILGQKVEFLVSFYNNEISEKSEIFDDQFSVERPDGSNFTLKIRSTKLEDSAMYFCASTLAGGADTQYFGPGTRLTVL.

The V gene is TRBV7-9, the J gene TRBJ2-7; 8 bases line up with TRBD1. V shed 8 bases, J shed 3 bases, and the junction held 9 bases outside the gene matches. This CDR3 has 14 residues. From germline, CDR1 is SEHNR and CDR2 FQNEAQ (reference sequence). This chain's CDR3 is CASSGQGTIYEQYF. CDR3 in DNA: TGTGCCAGCTCCGGACAGGGAACAATCTACGAGCAGTACTTC.

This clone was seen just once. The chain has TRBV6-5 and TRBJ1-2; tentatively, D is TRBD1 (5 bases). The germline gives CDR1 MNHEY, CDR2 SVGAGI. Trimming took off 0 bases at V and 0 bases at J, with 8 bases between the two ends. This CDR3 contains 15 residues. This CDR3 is CASSYSGGANYGYTF. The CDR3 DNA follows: TGTGCCAGCAGTTACTCGGGGGGGGCTAACTATGGCTACACCTTC.

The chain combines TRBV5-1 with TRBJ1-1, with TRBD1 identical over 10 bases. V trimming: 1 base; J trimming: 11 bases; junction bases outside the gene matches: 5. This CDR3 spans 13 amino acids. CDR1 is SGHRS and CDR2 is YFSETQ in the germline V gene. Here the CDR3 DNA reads TGCGCCAGCAGCTTGCCCGACAGGGGGCAGGCTTTCTTT. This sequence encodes CASSLPDRGQAFF.

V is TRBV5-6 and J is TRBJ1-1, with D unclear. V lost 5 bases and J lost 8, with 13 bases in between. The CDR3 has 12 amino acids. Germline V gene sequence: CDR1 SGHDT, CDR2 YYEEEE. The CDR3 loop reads CASSLFHREAFF. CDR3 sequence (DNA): TGTGCCAGCAGTCTTTTCCACCGAGAAGCTTTCTTT. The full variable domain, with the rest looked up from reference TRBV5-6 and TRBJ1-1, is DAGVTQSPTHLIKTRGQQVTLRCSPKSGHDTVSWYQQALGQGPQFIFQYYEEEERQRGNFPDRFSGHQFPNYSSELNVNALLLGDSALYLCASSLFHREAFFGQGTRLTVV.

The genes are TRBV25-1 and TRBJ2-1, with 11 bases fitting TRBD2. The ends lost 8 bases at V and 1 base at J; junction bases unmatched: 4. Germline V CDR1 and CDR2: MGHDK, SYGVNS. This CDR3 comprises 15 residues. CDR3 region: CASGLAGGSYNEQFF. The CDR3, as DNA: TGTGCCAGCGGCCTAGCGGGAGGTTCCTACAATGAGCAGTTCTTC.

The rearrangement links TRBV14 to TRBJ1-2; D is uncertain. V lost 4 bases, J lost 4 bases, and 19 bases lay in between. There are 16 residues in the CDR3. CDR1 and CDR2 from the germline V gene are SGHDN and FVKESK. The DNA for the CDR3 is TGTGCCAGCAGCCTCGGGTCGGGGATCCAGGCCTATGGCTACACCTTC. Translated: CASSLGSGIQAYGYTF.

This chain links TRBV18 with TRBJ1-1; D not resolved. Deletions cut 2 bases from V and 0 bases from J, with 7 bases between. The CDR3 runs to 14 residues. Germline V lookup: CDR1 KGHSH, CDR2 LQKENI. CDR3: CASSPTTLNTEAFF. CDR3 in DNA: TGTGCCAGCTCACCAACCACACTGAACACTGAAGCTTTCTTT.

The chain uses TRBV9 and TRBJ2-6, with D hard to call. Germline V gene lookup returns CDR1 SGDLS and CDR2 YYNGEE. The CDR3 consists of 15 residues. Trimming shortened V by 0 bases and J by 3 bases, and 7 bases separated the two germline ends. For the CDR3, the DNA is TGTGCCAGCAGCGTAGTGGTAAATGGGGCCAACGTCCTGACTTTC. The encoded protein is CASSVVVNGANVLTF. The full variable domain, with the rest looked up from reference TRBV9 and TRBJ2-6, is DSGVTQTPKHLITATGQRVTLRCSPRSGDLSVYWYQQSLDQGLQFLIQYYNGEERAKGNILERFSAQQFPDLHSELNLSSLELGDSALYFCASSVVVNGANVLTFGAGSRLTVL.

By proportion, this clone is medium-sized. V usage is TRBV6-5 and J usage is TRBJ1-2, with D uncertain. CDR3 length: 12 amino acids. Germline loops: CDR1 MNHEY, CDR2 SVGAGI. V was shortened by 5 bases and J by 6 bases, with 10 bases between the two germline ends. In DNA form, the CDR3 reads TGTGCCAGCAGTCATGGTGGCGATGGCTACACCTTC. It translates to CASSHGGDGYTF.

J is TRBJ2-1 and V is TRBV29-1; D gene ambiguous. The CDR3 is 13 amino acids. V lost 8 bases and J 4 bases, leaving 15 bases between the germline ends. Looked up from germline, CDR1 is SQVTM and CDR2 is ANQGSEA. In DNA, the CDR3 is TGCAGCATGAACGGCGTCCAATACAATGAGCAGTTCTTC. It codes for CSMNGVQYNEQFF.

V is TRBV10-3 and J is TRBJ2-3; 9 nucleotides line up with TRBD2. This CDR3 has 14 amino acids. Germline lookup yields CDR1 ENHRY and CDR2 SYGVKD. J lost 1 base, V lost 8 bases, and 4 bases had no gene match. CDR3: CAIGAGGRTDTQYF. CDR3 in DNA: TGTGCCATCGGAGCGGGGGGCCGCACAGATACGCAGTATTTT.

CDR3 sequence reads: CAWIRVMNTEAFF. CDR3 nucleotide sequence: TGTGCCTGGATCAGAGTGATGAACACTGAAGCTTTCTTT. The chain has TRBV30 and TRBJ1-1; no firm D call. In germline, CDR1 is GTSNPN, CDR2 SVGIG (reference sequence). CDR3 length: 13 amino acids. V lost 4 bases and J lost 0, with 9 bases in between.

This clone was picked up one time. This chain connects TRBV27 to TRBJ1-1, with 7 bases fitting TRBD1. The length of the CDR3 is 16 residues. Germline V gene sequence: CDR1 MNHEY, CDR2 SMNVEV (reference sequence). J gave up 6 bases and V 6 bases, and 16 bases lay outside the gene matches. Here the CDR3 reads CASRIRGGFIVAEAFF. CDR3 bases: TGTGCCAGCAGGATTCGAGGGGGCTTTATTGTCGCTGAAGCTTTCTTT.

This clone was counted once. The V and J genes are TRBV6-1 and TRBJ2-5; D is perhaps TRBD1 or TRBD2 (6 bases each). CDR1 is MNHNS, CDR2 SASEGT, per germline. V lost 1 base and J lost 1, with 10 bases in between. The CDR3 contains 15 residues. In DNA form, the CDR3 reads TGTGCCAGCAGTGAAGAGGGGGGTTCCCAAGAGACCCAGTACTTC. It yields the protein CASSEEGGSQETQYF.

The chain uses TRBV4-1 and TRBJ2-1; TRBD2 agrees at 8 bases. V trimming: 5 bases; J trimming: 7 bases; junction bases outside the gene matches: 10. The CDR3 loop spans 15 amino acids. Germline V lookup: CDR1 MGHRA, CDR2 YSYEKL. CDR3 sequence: CASSYSATGGNEQFF. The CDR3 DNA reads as TGCGCCAGCAGCTACTCAGCTACGGGGGGGAATGAGCAGTTCTTC.

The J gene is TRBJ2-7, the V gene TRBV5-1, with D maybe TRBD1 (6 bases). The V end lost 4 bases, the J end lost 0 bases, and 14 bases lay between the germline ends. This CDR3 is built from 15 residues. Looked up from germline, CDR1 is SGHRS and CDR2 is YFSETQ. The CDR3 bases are TGCGCCAGCAGCCCGGACAGTTCCGGCTCCTACGAGCAGTACTTC. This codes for CASSPDSSGSYEQYF.

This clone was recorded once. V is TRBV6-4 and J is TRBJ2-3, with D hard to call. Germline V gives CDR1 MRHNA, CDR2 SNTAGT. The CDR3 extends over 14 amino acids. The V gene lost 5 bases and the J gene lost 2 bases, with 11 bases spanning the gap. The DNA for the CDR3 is TGTGCCAGCAGTCTTCGACACTTCACAGATACGCAGTATTTT. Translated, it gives CASSLRHFTDTQYF.

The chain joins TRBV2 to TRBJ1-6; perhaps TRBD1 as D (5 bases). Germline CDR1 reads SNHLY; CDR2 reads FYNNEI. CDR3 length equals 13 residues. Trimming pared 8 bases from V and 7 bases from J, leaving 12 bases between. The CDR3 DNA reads TGTGCCAGCTCCGGGACGGAAAATTCACCCCTCCACTTT. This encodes CASSGTENSPLHF.

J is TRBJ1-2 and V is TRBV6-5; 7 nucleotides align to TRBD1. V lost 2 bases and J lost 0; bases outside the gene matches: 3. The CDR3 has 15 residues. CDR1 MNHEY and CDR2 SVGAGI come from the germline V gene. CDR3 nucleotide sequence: TGTGCCAGCAGTTACAAGGGGGCTTCTAACTATGGCTACACCTTC. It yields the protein CASSYKGASNYGYTF.

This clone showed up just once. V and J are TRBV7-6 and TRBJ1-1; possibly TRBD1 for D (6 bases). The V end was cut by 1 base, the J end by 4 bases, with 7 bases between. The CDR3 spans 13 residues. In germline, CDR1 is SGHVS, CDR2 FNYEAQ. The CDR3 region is CASSLGQVTEAFF. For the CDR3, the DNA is TGTGCCAGCAGCTTAGGACAGGTCACTGAAGCTTTCTTT.

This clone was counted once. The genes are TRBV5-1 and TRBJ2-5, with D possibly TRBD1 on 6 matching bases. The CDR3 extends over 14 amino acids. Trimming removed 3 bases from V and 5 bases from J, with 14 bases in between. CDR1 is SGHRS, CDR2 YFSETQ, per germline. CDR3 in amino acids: CASSSNRAGETQYF. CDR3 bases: TGCGCCAGCAGCTCTAACAGGGCTGGGGAGACCCAGTACTTC.

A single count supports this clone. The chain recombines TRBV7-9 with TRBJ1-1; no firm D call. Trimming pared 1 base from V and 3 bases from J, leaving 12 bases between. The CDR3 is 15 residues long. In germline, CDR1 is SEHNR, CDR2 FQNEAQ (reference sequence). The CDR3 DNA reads TGTGCCAGCAGCTTAGGACCAACAACGGACACTGAAGCTTTCTTT. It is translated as CASSLGPTTDTEAFF.

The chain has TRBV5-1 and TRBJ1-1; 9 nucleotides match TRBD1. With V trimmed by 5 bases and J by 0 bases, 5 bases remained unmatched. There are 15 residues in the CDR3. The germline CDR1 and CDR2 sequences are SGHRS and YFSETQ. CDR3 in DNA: TGCGCCAGCAGGCCGGGACAGGGAATGAACACTGAAGCTTTCTTT. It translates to CASRPGQGMNTEAFF.